This T cell receptor beta chain was recovered during a study of T cell responses to AZD1222 COVID-19 vaccine. Findings and caveats of the study: Baseline testing showed seropositivity in only six AZD1222 recipients.

A note on this clone: Its specificity is not known.

The method was immunoSEQ multiplex PCR; TCRdb's version includes in-frame clones alone and lacks a portion of them. The sample includes some 140,000 clones, 92% seen only once; the top ten take just over 3%. Trimming removed 5 bases from V and 1 base from J, with 18 bases in between. This CDR3 has 16 amino acids. Germline CDR1 and CDR2: MNHNY and SVGAGI (reference sequence). The material sequenced was peripheral blood, taken on day 0 of AZD1222 vaccination. The chain combines TRBV6-6 with TRBJ2-7; unclear D gene. The sequence came from an adult in good health. CDR3 sequence (DNA): TGTGCCAGCAGTACCGAGGCTCTTTCTTTGTCCTACGAGCAGTACTTC. This sequence encodes CASSTEALSLSYEQYF.